This TCR beta chain is drawn from a study of naive and memory T cell subsets. CDR1 and CDR2 (germline): SGDLS, YYNGEE. V lost 4 bases and J lost 1, with 14 bases in between. This CDR3 is 15 amino acids long. Overall study results and limits: TCR counts from RNA may reflect activation-linked expression changes. A few larger clonotypes appeared in naive repertoires, especially CD8, possibly memory cells re-expressing CD45RA. Gini index rose across naive, CM, EM and EMRA in CD4 and CD8. Between naive and memory subsets, TCR abundance power law exponents differed.

With regard to this clonotype: Its specificity is unknown.

An equimolar mix of two oligonucleotides served as the beta constant-region primer for TRBC1 and TRBC2. The ligated cDNA underwent four PCR rounds using SP2 and nested alpha and beta constant-region primers. The cDNA 3' end received a ligated single-stranded oligonucleotide carrying the SP2 primer and a 12-nucleotide UMI. MiXCR, run by TCRdb on the UMI-ligation and nested PCR reads, gives a single entry per CDR3 protein. The table lists roughly 100,000 distinct CDR3 sequences, about 14% of them singletons. J is TRBJ1-1 and V is TRBV9; D perhaps matches TRBD1 (5 bases). The sequencing sample was made of naive CD8+ T cells from blood. The clonotype comes from a human donor in good health. CDR3 loop: CASSRNRLGNTEAFF. The DNA for the CDR3 is TGTGCCAGCAGCAGAAACAGGTTGGGGAACACTGAAGCTTTCTTT.